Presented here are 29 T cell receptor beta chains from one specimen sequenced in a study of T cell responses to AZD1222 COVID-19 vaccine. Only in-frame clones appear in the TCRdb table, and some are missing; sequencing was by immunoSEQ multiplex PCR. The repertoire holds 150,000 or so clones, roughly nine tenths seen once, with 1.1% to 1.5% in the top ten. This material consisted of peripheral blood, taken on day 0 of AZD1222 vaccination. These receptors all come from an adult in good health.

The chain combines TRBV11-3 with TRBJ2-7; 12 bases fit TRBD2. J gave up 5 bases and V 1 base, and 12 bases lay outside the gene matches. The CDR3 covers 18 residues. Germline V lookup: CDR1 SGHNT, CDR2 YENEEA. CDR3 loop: CASSLAGLAGLFLNEQYF. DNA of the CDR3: TGTGCCAGCAGCTTAGCAGGACTAGCGGGACTATTCCTGAACGAGCAGTACTTC.

CDR3 DNA: TGCAGTGCTAGTCGTCCGGGACAGGGGAACTATGGCTACACCTTC. It is translated as CSASRPGQGNYGYTF. This chain links TRBV20-1 with TRBJ1-2; TRBD1 agrees at 10 bases. The CDR3 runs to 15 residues. The germline CDR1 and CDR2 sequences are DFQATT and SNEGSKA (reference sequence). Trimming cost V 3 bases and J 2 bases; bases outside gene matches: 6.

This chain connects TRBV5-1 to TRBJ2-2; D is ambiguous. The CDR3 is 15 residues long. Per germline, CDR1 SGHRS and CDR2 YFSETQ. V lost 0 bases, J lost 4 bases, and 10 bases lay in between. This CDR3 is CASSLGGSGTGELFF. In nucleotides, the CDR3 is TGCGCCAGCAGCTTGGGGGGATCGGGCACCGGGGAGCTGTTTTTT. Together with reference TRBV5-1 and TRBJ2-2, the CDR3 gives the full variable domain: KAGVTQTPRYLIKTRGQQVTLSCSPISGHRSVSWYQQTPGQGLQFLFEYFSETQRNKGNFPGRFSGRQFSNSRSEMNVSTLELGDSALYLCASSLGGSGTGELFFGEGSRLTVL.

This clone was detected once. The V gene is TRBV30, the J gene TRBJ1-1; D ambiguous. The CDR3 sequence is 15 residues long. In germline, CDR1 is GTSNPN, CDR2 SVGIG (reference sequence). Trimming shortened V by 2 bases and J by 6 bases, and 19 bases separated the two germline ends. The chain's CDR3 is CAWSQRFGRKAEAFF. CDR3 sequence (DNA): TGTGCCTGGAGTCAGAGGTTTGGCAGGAAGGCTGAAGCTTTCTTT.

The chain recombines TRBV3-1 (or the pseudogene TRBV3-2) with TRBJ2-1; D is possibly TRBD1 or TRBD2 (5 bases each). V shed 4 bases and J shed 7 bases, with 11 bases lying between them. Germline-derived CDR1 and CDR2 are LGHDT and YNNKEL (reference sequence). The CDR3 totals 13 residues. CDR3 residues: CASSLPGPNEQFF. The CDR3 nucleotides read TGTGCCAGCAGCCTTCCGGGGCCGAATGAGCAGTTCTTC.

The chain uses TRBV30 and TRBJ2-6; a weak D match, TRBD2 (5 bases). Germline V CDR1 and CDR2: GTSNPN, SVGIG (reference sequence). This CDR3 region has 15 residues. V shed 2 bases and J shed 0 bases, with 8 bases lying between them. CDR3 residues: CAWSTGDSGANVLTF. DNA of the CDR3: TGTGCCTGGAGTACCGGGGACTCTGGGGCCAACGTCCTGACTTTC.

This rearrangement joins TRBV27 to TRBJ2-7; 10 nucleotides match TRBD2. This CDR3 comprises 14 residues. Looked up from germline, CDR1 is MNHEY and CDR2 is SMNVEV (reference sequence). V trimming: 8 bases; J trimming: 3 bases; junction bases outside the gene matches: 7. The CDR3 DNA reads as TGTGCCAGCGGCCCAGGACTAGCGGTCTACGAGCAGTACTTC. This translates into CASGPGLAVYEQYF.

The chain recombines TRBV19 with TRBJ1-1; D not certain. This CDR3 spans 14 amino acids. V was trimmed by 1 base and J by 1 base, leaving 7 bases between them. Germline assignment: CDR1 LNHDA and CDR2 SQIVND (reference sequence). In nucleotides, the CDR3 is TGTGCCAGTAGTATAGCTAACCGGAACACTGAAGCTTTCTTT. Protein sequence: CASSIANRNTEAFF. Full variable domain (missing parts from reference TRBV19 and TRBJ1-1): DGGITQSPKYLFRKEGQNVTLSCEQNLNHDAMYWYRQDPGQGLRLIYYSQIVNDFQKGDIAEGYSVSREKKESFPLTVTSAQKNPTAFYLCASSIANRNTEAFFGQGTRLTVV.

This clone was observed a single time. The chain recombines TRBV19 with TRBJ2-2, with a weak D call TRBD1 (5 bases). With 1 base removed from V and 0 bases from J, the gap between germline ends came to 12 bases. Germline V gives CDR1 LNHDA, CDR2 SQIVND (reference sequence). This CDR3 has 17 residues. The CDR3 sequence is CASSIGWGSSNTGELFF. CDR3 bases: TGTGCCAGTAGTATAGGCTGGGGCTCTTCGAACACCGGGGAGCTGTTTTTT.

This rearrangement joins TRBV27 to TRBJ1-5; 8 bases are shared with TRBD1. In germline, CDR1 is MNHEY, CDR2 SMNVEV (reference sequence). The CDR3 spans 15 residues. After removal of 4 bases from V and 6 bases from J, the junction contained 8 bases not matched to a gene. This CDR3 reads CASSSLTGGFQPQHF. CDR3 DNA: TGTGCCAGCAGTTCCCTTACAGGGGGTTTTCAGCCCCAGCATTTT.

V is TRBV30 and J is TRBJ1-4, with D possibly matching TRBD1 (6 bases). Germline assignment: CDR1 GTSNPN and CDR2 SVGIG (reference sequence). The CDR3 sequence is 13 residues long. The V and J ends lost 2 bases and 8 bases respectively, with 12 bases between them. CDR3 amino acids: CAWSNGGKEKLFF. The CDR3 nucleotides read TGTGCCTGGAGTAACGGGGGCAAGGAAAAACTGTTTTTT. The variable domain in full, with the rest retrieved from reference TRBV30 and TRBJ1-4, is SQTIHQWPATLVQPVGSPLSLECTVEGTSNPNLYWYRQAAGRGLQLLFYSVGIGQISSEVPQNLSASRPQDRQFILSSKKLLLSDSGFYLCAWSNGGKEKLFFGSGTQLSVL.

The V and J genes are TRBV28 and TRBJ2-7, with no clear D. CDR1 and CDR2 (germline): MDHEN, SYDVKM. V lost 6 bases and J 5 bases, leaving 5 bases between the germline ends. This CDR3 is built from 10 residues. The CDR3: CASSFDEQYF. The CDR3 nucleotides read TGTGCCAGCAGCTTCGACGAGCAGTACTTC.

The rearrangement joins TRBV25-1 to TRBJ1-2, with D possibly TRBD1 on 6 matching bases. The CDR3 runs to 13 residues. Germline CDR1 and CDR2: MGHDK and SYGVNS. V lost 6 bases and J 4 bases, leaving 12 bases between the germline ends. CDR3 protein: CASRQGQIYGYTF. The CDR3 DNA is TGTGCCAGCAGACAAGGACAGATCTATGGCTACACCTTC.

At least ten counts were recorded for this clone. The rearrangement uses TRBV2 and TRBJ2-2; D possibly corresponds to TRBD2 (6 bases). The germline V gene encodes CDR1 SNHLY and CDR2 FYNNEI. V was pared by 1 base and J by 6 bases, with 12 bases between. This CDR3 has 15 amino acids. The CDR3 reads CASSEVRGEAGELFF. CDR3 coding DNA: TGTGCCAGCAGTGAAGTGCGGGGCGAAGCCGGGGAGCTGTTTTTT.

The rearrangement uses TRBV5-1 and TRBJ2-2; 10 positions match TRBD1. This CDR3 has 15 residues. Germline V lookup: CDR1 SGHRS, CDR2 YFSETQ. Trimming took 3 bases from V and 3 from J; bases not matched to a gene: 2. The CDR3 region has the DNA TGCGCCAGCAGCTCCGGGACAGGGGACACCGGGGAGCTGTTTTTT. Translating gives CASSSGTGDTGELFF. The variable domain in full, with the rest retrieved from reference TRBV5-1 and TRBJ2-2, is KAGVTQTPRYLIKTRGQQVTLSCSPISGHRSVSWYQQTPGQGLQFLFEYFSETQRNKGNFPGRFSGRQFSNSRSEMNVSTLELGDSALYLCASSSGTGDTGELFFGEGSRLTVL.

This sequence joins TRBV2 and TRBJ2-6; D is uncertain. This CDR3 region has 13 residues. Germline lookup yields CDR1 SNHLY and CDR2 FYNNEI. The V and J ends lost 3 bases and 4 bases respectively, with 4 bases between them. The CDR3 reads CASSDNGANVLTF. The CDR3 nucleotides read TGTGCCAGCAGTGACAACGGGGCCAACGTCCTGACTTTC.

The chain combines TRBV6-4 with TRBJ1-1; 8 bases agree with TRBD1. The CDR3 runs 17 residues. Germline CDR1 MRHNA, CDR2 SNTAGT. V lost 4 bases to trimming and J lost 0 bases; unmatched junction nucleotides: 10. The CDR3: CASSAQWTGIMNTEAFF. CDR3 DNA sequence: TGTGCCAGCAGTGCCCAATGGACAGGGATAATGAACACTGAAGCTTTCTTT.

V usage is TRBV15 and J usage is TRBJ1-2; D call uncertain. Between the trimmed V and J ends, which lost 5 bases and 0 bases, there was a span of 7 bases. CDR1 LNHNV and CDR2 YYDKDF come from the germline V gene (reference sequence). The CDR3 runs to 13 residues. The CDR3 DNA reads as TGTGCCACCAGCCCCACAGCTAACTATGGCTACACCTTC. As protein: CATSPTANYGYTF. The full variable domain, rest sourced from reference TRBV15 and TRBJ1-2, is DAMVIQNPRYQVTQFGKPVTLSCSQTLNHNVMYWYQQKSSQAPKLLFHYYDKDFNNEADTPDNFQSRRPNTSFCFLDIRSPGLGDTAMYLCATSPTANYGYTFGSGTRLTVV.

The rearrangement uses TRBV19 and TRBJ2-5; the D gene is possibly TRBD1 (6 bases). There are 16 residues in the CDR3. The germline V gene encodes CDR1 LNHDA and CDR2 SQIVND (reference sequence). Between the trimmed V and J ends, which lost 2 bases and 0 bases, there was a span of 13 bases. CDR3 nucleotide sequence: TGTGCCAGTAGTATACGGGAAACAGGGTACCAAGAGACCCAGTACTTC. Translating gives CASSIRETGYQETQYF.

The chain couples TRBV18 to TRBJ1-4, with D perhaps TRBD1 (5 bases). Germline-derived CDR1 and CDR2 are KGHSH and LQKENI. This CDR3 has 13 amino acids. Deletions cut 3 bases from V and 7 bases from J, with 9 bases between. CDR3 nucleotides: TGTGCCAGCTCACCGGAAACAGGTGAAAAACTGTTTTTT. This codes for CASSPETGEKLFF.

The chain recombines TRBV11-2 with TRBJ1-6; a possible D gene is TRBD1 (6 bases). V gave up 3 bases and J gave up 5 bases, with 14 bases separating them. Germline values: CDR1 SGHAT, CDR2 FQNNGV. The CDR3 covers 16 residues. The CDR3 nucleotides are TGTGCCAGCAGCTTGGCCGGGACAAGAAATAATTCACCCCTCCACTTT. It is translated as CASSLAGTRNNSPLHF.

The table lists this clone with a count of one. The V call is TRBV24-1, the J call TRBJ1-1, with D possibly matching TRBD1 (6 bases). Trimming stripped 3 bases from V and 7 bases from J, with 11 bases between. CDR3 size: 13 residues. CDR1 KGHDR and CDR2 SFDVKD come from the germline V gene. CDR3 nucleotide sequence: TGTGCCACCAGTGATAGCGGGGGCCATGAAGCTTTCTTT. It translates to CATSDSGGHEAFF.

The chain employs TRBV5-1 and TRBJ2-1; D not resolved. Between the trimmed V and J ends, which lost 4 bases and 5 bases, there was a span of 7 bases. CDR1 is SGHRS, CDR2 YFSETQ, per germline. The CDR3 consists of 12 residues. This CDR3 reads CASSPLDNEQFF. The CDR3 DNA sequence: TGCGCCAGCAGCCCGCTAGACAATGAGCAGTTCTTC.

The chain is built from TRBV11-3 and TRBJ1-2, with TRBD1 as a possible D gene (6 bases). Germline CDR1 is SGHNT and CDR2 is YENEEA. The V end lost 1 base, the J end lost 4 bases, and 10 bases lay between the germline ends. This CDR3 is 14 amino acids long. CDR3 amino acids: CASSLGGQTYGYTF. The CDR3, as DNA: TGTGCCAGCAGCTTAGGTGGACAGACCTATGGCTACACCTTC.

CDR3 in DNA: TGCAGTGCTAGTTCCCTCATAGGGGTTGGCAATGAGCAGTTCTTC. It specifies CSASSLIGVGNEQFF. This chain uses TRBV20-1 with TRBJ2-1; D may be TRBD1 (5 bases). The germline gives CDR1 DFQATT, CDR2 SNEGSKA (reference sequence). V lost 3 bases and J 6 bases, leaving 18 bases between the germline ends. The CDR3 sequence is 15 residues long.

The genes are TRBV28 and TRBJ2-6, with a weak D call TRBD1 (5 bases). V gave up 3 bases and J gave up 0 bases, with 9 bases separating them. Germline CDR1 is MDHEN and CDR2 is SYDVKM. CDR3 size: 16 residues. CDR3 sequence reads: CASSFDRYSGANVLTF. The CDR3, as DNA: TGTGCCAGCAGTTTCGACAGATACTCTGGGGCCAACGTCCTGACTTTC.

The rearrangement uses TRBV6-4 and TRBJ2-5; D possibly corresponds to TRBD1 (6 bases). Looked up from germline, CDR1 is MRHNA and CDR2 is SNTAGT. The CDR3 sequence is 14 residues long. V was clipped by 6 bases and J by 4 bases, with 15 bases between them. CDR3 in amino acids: CASSPDRTSETQYF. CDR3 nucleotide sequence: TGTGCCAGCAGCCCCGACAGGACGTCAGAGACCCAGTACTTC.

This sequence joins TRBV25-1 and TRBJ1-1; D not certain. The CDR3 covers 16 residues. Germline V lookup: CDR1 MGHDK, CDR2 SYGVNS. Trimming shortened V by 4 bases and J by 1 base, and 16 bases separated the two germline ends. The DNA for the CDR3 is TGTGCCAGCAGTGTACGGACCGCGCTCGGGAACACTGAAGCTTTCTTT. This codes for CASSVRTALGNTEAFF.

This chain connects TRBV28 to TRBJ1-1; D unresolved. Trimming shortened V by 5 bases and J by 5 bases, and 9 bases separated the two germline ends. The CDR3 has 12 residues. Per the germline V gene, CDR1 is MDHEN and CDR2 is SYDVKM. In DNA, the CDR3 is TGTGCCAGCAGTCTCGAGGGAACTGAAGCTTTCTTT. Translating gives CASSLEGTEAFF.